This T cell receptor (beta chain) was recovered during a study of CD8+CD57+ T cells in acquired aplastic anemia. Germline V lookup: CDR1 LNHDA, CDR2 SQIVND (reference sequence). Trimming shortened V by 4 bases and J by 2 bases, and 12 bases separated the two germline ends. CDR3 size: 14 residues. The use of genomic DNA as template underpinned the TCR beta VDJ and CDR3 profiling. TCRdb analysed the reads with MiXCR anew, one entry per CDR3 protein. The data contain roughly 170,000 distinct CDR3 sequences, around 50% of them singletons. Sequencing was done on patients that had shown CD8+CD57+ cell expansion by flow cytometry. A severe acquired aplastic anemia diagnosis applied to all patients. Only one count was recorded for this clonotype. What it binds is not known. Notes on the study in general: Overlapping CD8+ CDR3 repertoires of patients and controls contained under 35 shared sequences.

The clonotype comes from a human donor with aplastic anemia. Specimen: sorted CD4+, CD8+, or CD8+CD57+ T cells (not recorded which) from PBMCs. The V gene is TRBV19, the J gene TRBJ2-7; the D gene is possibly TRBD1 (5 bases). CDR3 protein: CASSKGVLAYEQYF. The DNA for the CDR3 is TGTGCCAGTAGTAAAGGGGTTTTAGCCTACGAGCAGTACTTC.